These 14 T cell receptor beta chains were sequenced from one sample in a study of shared clonotypes between healthy human individuals. The assay was immunoSEQ multiplex PCR, and TCRdb's table has in-frame clones only and misses some. In the table there are roughly 2.6 million clones, just over 90% of which are singletons. Sequencing used naive CD4+ T cells sorted from blood. Subset described: CD45RA+ positively selected. Every receptor here comes from a man younger than 35 in good health.

Concerning this clone: Other DNA sequences from this sample encode an identical CDR3 as well. The chain couples TRBV6-1 to TRBJ2-6; D possibly corresponds to TRBD2 (5 bases). This CDR3 has 15 amino acids. Germline values: CDR1 MNHNS, CDR2 SASEGT. Trimming left V 5 bases short and J 0 bases short, with 8 bases between. The DNA of the CDR3 is TGTGCCAGCAGTAGGAGCGGCTCTGGGGCCAACGTCCTGACTTTC. Its translation is CASSRSGSGANVLTF.

The chain carries TRBV5-6 and TRBJ2-1; no firm D call. The CDR3 contains 13 residues. CDR1 SGHDT and CDR2 YYEEEE come from the germline V gene. Deletions cut 0 bases from V and 6 bases from J, with 7 bases between. The DNA for the CDR3 is TGTGCCAGCAGCTTGGGCCGGCTCAATGAGCAGTTCTTC. As protein: CASSLGRLNEQFF.

The chain uses TRBV9 and TRBJ2-1, with TRBD2 matching 10 bases. Germline lookup yields CDR1 SGDLS and CDR2 YYNGEE. The CDR3 covers 15 residues. The junction had 2 bases not matched to a gene; V was cut back by 0 bases and J by 5 bases. The CDR3 reads CASSVALAGDNEQFF. CDR3 bases: TGTGCCAGCAGCGTAGCCCTAGCGGGAGACAATGAGCAGTTCTTC.

The genes are TRBV5-4 and TRBJ1-4; 8 nucleotides line up with TRBD1. Germline V gene sequence: CDR1 SGHNT, CDR2 YYREEE (reference sequence). Germline trimming cut 2 bases from V and 4 bases from J; bases unmatched to any gene: 4. CDR3 length equals 15 residues. The CDR3 loop reads CASSLPGGVNEKLFF. The CDR3 bases are TGTGCCAGCAGCTTACCAGGGGGCGTTAATGAAAAACTGTTTTTT.

The chain couples TRBV6-5 to TRBJ1-2, with D possibly matching TRBD1 (5 bases). Germline-derived CDR1 and CDR2 are MNHEY and SVGAGI. With 5 bases removed from V and 5 bases from J, the gap between germline ends came to 15 bases. CDR3 length: 14 amino acids. The DNA for the CDR3 is TGTGCCAGCAGTCCGACGGGGGAGCTATATGGCTACACCTTC. Amino acids: CASSPTGELYGYTF.

This chain connects TRBV6-5 to TRBJ1-1, with a possible D match to TRBD1 (5 bases). Trimming removed 5 bases at V and 5 bases at J, with 18 bases between. CDR1 MNHEY and CDR2 SVGAGI come from the germline V gene. There are 15 residues in the CDR3. The CDR3 nucleotides read TGTGCCAGCAGTCCCCTTGGGGGGGAGAGGACTGAAGCTTTCTTT. Translated, it gives CASSPLGGERTEAFF.

The rearrangement uses TRBV5-1 and TRBJ2-6; D remains unclear. V was cut by 6 bases and J by 0 bases, with 7 bases left in between. The CDR3 runs 14 residues. Germline V gene sequence: CDR1 SGHRS, CDR2 YFSETQ. The CDR3 reads CASKEYSGANVLTF. The CDR3 DNA reads as TGCGCCAGCAAAGAATACTCTGGGGCCAACGTCCTGACTTTC.

This clone was recorded only once. The chain employs TRBV29-1 and TRBJ2-3; D ambiguous. The V end lost 0 bases, the J end lost 6 bases, and 7 bases lay between the germline ends. CDR3 length equals 12 residues. Per the germline V gene, CDR1 is SQVTM and CDR2 is ANQGSEA. The CDR3 DNA sequence: TGCAGCGTTGAAGATCTTGGGGATACGCAGTATTTT. Its protein product is CSVEDLGDTQYF.

The chain carries TRBV5-1 and TRBJ1-1; possibly TRBD1 for D (5 bases). Germline CDR1 and CDR2: SGHRS and YFSETQ. The CDR3 runs to 15 residues. V was cut by 4 bases and J by 8 bases, with 21 bases left in between. The chain's CDR3 is CASSPEQGPRAEAFF. The CDR3 DNA is TGCGCCAGCAGCCCTGAGCAGGGTCCGCGGGCGGAAGCTTTCTTT. The full variable domain, completed using reference TRBV5-1 and TRBJ1-1, is KAGVTQTPRYLIKTRGQQVTLSCSPISGHRSVSWYQQTPGQGLQFLFEYFSETQRNKGNFPGRFSGRQFSNSRSEMNVSTLELGDSALYLCASSPEQGPRAEAFFGQGTRLTVV.

This clone turned up a few times. This chain connects TRBV10-3 to TRBJ2-7, with D perhaps matching TRBD1 (8 bases). This CDR3 has 14 residues. V gave up 2 bases and J gave up 5 bases, with 13 bases separating them. Germline CDR1 is ENHRY and CDR2 is SYGVKD. CDR3: CAISENRGGNEQYF. In DNA, the CDR3 is TGTGCCATCAGTGAGAACAGGGGGGGAAACGAGCAGTACTTC.

V gene TRBV7-9 combines with J gene TRBJ2-1; D uncertain. V was clipped by 5 bases and J by 4 bases, with 12 bases between them. The CDR3 length is 14 residues. Germline values: CDR1 SEHNR, CDR2 FQNEAQ (reference sequence). DNA of the CDR3: TGTGCCAGCAGCGATAAACTTGCTTACAATGAGCAGTTCTTC. As protein: CASSDKLAYNEQFF. Filled out from reference TRBV7-9 and TRBJ2-1, the complete variable domain reads DTGVSQNPRHKITKRGQNVTFRCDPISEHNRLYWYRQTLGQGPEFLTYFQNEAQLEKSRLLSDRFSAERPKGSFSTLEIQRTEQGDSAMYLCASSDKLAYNEQFFGPGTRLTVL.

V gene TRBV10-2 combines with J gene TRBJ2-7; 9 nucleotides line up with TRBD2. Germline values: CDR1 WSHSY, CDR2 SAAADI. The CDR3 contains 14 residues. Trimming removed 10 bases from V and 4 bases from J; junction bases left unmatched: 11. This CDR3 is CATLLGRGGYEQYF. Here the CDR3 DNA reads TGCGCCACCCTCCTGGGGCGGGGGGGTTACGAGCAGTACTTC.

This clone was found once. In the same sample, other DNA sequences code for this CDR3. The chain links TRBV5-1 to TRBJ2-7; tentatively, D is TRBD2 (5 bases). Germline loops: CDR1 SGHRS, CDR2 YFSETQ. Trimming stripped 0 bases from V and 2 bases from J, with 9 bases between. This CDR3 spans 14 amino acids. The CDR3 DNA sequence: TGCGCCAGCAGCTTGGTTGCGGGCGCCTACGAGCAGTACTTC. This gives the protein CASSLVAGAYEQYF.

This clone has a single count. DNA of the CDR3: TGTGCCAGCAGCCCATTAAGCGGGGGAGGGACAGATACGCAGTATTTT. Residues: CASSPLSGGGTDTQYF. The chain couples TRBV9 to TRBJ2-3; 8 bases line up with TRBD2. This CDR3 has 16 residues. Germline trimming cut 4 bases from V and 3 bases from J; bases unmatched to any gene: 10. Germline CDR1 SGDLS, CDR2 YYNGEE.